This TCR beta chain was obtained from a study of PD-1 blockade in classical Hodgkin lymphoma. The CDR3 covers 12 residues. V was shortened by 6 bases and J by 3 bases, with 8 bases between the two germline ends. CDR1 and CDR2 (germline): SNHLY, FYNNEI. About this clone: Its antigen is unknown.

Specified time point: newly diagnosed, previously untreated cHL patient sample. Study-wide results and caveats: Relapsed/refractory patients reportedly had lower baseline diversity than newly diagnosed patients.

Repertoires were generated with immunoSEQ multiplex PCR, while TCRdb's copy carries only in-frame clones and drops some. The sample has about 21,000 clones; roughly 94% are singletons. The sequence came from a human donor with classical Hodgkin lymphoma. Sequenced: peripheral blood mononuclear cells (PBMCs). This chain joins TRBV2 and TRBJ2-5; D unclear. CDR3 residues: CASRWIEETQYF. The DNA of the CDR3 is TGTGCCAGCAGGTGGATCGAAGAGACCCAGTACTTC.